Below, 6 T cell receptor beta chains from the same sample are listed, as sequenced in a study of OX40 agonist ivuxolimab in advanced cancers. Sequenced by immunoSEQ multiplex PCR; TCRdb stores in-frame clones only, minus some. The table lists some 71,000 clones, 84% of them singletons, with approximately 8% in the top ten. Sequenced material: CD4+ or CD8+ T cells sorted from blood, taken in a trial of the OX40 agonist ivuxolimab. The receptors here all came from an adult with an advanced solid tumor such as melanoma, head and neck, liver or kidney cancer.

This rearrangement joins TRBV4-1 to TRBJ1-2; D gene unclear. Germline lookup yields CDR1 MGHRA and CDR2 YSYEKL. This CDR3 comprises 13 residues. V was clipped by 4 bases and J by 5 bases, with 11 bases between them. Here the CDR3 DNA reads TGCGCCAGCAGCCCTACGCTTTTTTATGGCTACACCTTC. Encoded protein: CASSPTLFYGYTF.

The V call is TRBV19, the J call TRBJ2-6; perhaps TRBD1 as D (6 bases). This CDR3 is 16 amino acids long. Germline V CDR1 and CDR2: LNHDA, SQIVND (reference sequence). V shed 5 bases and J shed 0 bases, with 11 bases lying between them. Here the CDR3 reads CASSSGQLSGANVLTF. CDR3 sequence (DNA): TGTGCCAGTAGTTCCGGACAGCTCTCTGGGGCCAACGTCCTGACTTTC.

The chain links TRBV14 to TRBJ1-1; no clear D gene. Trimming cost V 3 bases and J 7 bases, with 15 bases left between them. Germline values: CDR1 SGHDN, CDR2 FVKESK. There are 14 residues in the CDR3. CDR3 residues: CASSQDISFVEAFF. CDR3 bases: TGTGCCAGCAGCCAGGATATCTCGTTCGTTGAAGCTTTCTTT.

The chain is built from TRBV18 and TRBJ1-2; no clear D. The CDR3 runs 15 residues. Trimming cost V 0 bases and J 0 bases, with 8 bases left between them. Germline assignment: CDR1 KGHSH and CDR2 LQKENI. The CDR3 DNA reads as TGTGCCAGCTCACCACCCTTGGTAGCTAACTATGGCTACACCTTC. It yields the protein CASSPPLVANYGYTF.

The rearrangement uses TRBV5-4 and TRBJ2-7; D not resolved. Trimming stripped 0 bases from V and 2 bases from J, with 3 bases between. In germline, CDR1 is SGHNT, CDR2 YYREEE (reference sequence). The CDR3 runs 12 residues. As DNA, the CDR3 is TGTGCCAGCAGCTTGGGGACCTACGAGCAGTACTTC. Amino acid sequence: CASSLGTYEQYF.

This clone was seen a handful of times. The V call is TRBV2, the J call TRBJ1-1; D is uncertain. Trimming stripped 8 bases from V and 5 bases from J, with 12 bases between. Germline CDR1 is SNHLY and CDR2 is FYNNEI. The length of the CDR3 is 12 residues. The CDR3: CASEWVLTEAFF. CDR3 nucleotides: TGTGCCAGCGAATGGGTTTTGACTGAAGCTTTCTTT.